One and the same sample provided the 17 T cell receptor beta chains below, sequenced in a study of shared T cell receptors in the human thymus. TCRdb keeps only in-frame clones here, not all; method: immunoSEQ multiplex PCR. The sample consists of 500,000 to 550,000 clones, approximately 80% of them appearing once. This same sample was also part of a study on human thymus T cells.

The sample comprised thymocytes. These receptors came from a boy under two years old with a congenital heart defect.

CDR3 protein: CASSAGPGLAAYEQYF. In DNA form, the CDR3 reads TGTGCCAGCAGCGCCGGTCCGGGACTAGCGGCCTACGAGCAGTACTTC. V is TRBV9 and J is TRBJ2-7; 11 nucleotides match TRBD2. Trimming took 3 bases from V and 2 from J; bases not matched to a gene: 7. This CDR3 comprises 16 residues. In germline, CDR1 is SGDLS, CDR2 YYNGEE.

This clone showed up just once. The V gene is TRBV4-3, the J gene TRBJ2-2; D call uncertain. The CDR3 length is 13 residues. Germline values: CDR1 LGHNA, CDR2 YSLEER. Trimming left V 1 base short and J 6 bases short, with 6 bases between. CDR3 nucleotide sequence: TGCGCCAGCAGCCAAGTTCGGGCCGGGGAGCTGTTTTTT. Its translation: CASSQVRAGELFF.

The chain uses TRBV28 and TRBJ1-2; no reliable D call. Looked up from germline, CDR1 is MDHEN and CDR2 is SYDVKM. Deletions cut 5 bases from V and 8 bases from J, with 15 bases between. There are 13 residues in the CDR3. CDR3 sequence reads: CASSRPGGGGYTF. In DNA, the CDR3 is TGTGCCAGCAGTCGCCCGGGTGGAGGGGGCTACACCTTC.

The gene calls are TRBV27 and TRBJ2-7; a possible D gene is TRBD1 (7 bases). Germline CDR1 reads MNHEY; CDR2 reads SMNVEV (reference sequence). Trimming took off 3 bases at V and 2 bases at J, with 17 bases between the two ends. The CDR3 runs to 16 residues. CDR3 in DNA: TGTGCCAGCAGTTTCTACGTGACAGGGAGGACCTACGAGCAGTACTTC. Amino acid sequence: CASSFYVTGRTYEQYF.

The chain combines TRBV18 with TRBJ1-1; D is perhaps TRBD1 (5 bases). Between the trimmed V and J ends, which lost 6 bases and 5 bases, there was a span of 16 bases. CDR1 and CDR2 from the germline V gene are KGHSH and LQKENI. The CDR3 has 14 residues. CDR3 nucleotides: TGTGCCAGCTCGCAAGAAGGGGTAGGGACTGAAGCTTTCTTT. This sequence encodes CASSQEGVGTEAFF. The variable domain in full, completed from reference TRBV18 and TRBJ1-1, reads NAGVMQNPRHLVRRRGQEARLRCSPMKGHSHVYWYRQLPEEGLKFMVYLQKENIIDESGMPKERFSAEFPKEGPSILRIQQVVRGDSAAYFCASSQEGVGTEAFFGQGTRLTVV.

For the CDR3, the DNA is TGTGCCAGCAGAAAGACAGCCAACTATGGCTACACCTTC. It codes for CASRKTANYGYTF. The rearrangement links TRBV14 to TRBJ1-2; possibly TRBD1 for D (5 bases). V was trimmed by 6 bases and J by 2 bases, leaving 10 bases between them. The CDR3 extends over 13 amino acids. CDR1 is SGHDN, CDR2 FVKESK, per germline.

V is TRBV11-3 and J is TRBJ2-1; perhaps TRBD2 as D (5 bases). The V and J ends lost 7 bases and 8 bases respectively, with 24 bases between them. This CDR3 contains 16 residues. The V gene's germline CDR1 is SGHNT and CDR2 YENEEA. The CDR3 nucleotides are TGTGCCAGCACCTACTTTAGCGATTATCCTACAGATGAGCAGTTCTTC. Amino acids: CASTYFSDYPTDEQFF.

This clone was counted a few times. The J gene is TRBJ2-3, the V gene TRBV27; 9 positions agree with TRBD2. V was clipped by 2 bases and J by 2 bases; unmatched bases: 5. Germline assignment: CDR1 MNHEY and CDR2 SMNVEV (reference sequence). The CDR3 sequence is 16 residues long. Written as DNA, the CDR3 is TGTGCCAGCAGTTTAAGGACTAGCGAGTTCACAGATACGCAGTATTTT. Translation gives CASSLRTSEFTDTQYF.

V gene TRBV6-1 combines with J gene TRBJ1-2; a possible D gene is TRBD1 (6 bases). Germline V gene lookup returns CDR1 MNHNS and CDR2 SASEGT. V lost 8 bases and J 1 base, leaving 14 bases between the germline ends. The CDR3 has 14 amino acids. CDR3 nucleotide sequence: TGTGCCAGCGGTCGGGGGGGGCTTAACTATGGCTACACCTTC. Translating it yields CASGRGGLNYGYTF.

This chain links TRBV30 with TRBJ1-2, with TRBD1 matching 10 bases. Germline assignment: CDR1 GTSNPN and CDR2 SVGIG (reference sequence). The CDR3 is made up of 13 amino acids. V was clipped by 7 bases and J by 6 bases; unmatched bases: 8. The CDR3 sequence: CAFDLTGGDGYTF. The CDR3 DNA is TGTGCCTTCGACTTGACAGGGGGCGATGGCTACACCTTC. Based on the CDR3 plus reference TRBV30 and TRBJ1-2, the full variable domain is SQTIHQWPATLVQPVGSPLSLECTVEGTSNPNLYWYRQAAGRGLQLLFYSVGIGQISSEVPQNLSASRPQDRQFILSSKKLLLSDSGFYLCAFDLTGGDGYTFGSGTRLTVV.

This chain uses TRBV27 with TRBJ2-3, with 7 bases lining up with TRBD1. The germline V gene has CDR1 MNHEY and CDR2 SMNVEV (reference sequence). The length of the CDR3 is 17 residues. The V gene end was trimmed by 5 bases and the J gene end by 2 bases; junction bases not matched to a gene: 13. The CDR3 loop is CASSLPTQGPFTDTQYF. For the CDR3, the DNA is TGTGCCAGCAGTCTCCCCACACAGGGGCCGTTCACAGATACGCAGTATTTT.

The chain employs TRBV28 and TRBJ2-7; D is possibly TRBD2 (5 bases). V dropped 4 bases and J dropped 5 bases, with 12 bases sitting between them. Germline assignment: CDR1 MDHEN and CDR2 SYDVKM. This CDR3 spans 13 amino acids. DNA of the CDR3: TGTGCCAGCAGTTCCGGGGTCAACCACGAGCAGTACTTC. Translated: CASSSGVNHEQYF.

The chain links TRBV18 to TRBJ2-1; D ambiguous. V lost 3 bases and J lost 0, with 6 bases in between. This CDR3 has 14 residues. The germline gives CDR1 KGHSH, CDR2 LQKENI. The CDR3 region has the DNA TGTGCCAGCTCACCTCGCGGCTCCTACAATGAGCAGTTCTTC. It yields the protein CASSPRGSYNEQFF.

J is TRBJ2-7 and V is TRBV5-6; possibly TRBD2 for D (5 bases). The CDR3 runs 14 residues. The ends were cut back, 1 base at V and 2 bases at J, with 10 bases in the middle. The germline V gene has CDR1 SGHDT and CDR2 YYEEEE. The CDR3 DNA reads TGTGCCAGCAGCTTGAATTGGACTGCCTACGAGCAGTACTTC. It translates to CASSLNWTAYEQYF.

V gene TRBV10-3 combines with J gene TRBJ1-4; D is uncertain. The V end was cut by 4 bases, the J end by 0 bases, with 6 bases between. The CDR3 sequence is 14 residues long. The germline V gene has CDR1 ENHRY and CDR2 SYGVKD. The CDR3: CAISATATNEKLFF. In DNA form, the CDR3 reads TGTGCCATCAGTGCTACGGCAACTAATGAAAAACTGTTTTTT.

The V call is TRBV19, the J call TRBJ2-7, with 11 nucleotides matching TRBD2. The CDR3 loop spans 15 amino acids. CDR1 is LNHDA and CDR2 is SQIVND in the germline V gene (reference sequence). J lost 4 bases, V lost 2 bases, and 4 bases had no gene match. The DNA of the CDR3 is TGTGCCAGTAGTATACCAGTAGCGGGAGGGTACGAGCAGTACTTC. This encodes CASSIPVAGGYEQYF.

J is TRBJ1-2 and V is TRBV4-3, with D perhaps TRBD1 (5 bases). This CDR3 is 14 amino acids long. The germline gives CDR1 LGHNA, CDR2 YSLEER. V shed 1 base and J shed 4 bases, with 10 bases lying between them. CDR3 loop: CASSQGRGGYGYTF. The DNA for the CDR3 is TGCGCCAGCAGCCAAGGCCGGGGGGGCTATGGCTACACCTTC.